This record concerns one T cell receptor (beta chain) sequence. The antigen is undetermined. This entry belongs to a study of T cell responses to AZD1222 COVID-19 vaccine. General study findings and limits: Recipients of two AZD1222 doses showed rising Spike-specific TCR breadth and depth. Spike regions recognized by vaccine-associated CD4 TCRs spanned the protein, led by 160-218 and 743-854. Only 5 to 7 AZD1222 recipients tested seropositive at baseline. Most donors were white British and more were female, and clonal diversity was possibly underestimated.

CDR3 length equals 16 residues. V was clipped by 6 bases and J by 1 base; unmatched bases: 7. The germline gives CDR1 MDHEN, CDR2 SYDVKM. TCRdb keeps only in-frame clones here, not all; method: immunoSEQ multiplex PCR. The sample holds roughly 55,000 clones, around 89% seen once. Here the sequenced sample was peripheral blood, taken on day 0 of AZD1222 vaccination. This chain joins TRBV28 and TRBJ2-2; TRBD2 agrees at 8 bases. This clonotype was obtained from an adult in good health. CDR3 DNA: TGTGCCAGCAGCCTTGGCGGGAGGCTGAACACCGGGGAGCTGTTTTTT. This gives the protein CASSLGGRLNTGELFF.